Following are 30 T cell receptor beta chains from one sample sequenced in a study of blood T cell repertoires in COVID-19. Profiled with immunoSEQ multiplex PCR; TCRdb holds only in-frame clones, not every one. The sample lists roughly 350,000 clones, around nine tenths seen once, with around 3.5% in the top ten. The sequencing sample was made of peripheral blood. These receptors all come from a woman under 30 who had recovered from COVID-19.

The J gene is TRBJ1-2, the V gene TRBV3-1 (or the pseudogene TRBV3-2); D is ambiguous. Per germline, CDR1 LGHDT and CDR2 YNNKEL (reference sequence). V lost 0 bases and J lost 4, with 9 bases in between. This CDR3 has 14 residues. In DNA form, the CDR3 reads TGTGCCAGCAGCCAAGATGGGCAAGCCTATGGCTACACCTTC. Translation gives CASSQDGQAYGYTF.

Comments on this clone: Relative to the germline gene, one junction end is altered; a read error may explain this. The rearrangement uses TRBV25-1 and TRBJ2-4; D call uncertain. The V gene's germline CDR1 is MGHDK and CDR2 SYGVNS. The CDR3 totals 10 residues. CDR3 in DNA: TGTGCCAGCAGTGAATATATTCCGTACTTC. Translation gives CASSEYIPYF.

This chain connects TRBV16 to TRBJ2-1, with TRBD2 identical over 11 bases. This CDR3 contains 16 residues. With 1 base clipped from V and 3 bases from J, the junction kept 2 bases outside the gene matches. Germline V gene data show CDR1 as KGHSY and CDR2 as FQNENV. In DNA, the CDR3 is TGTGCCAGCAGCCAATTAGCGGGAGGGAACTACAATGAGCAGTTCTTC. It specifies CASSQLAGGNYNEQFF.

A single count supports this clone. V is TRBV4-1 and J is TRBJ1-1, with 7 bases identical to TRBD1. This CDR3 contains 18 residues. Germline V gene lookup returns CDR1 MGHRA and CDR2 YSYEKL. The V gene end was trimmed by 0 bases and the J gene end by 2 bases; junction bases not matched to a gene: 12. The CDR3 DNA reads as TGCGCCAGCAGCCAAGAAGGTCGTTGGCAGGGGGGCAACACTGAAGCTTTCTTT. Translation gives CASSQEGRWQGGNTEAFF.

The J gene is TRBJ1-4, the V gene TRBV29-1, with 10 bases fitting TRBD1. The CDR3 runs 16 residues. CDR1 SQVTM and CDR2 ANQGSEA come from the germline V gene. The ends lost 4 bases at V and 6 bases at J; junction bases unmatched: 11. The CDR3: CSVGVGPGTGDEKLFF. In DNA, the CDR3 is TGCAGCGTTGGGGTGGGGCCCGGGACAGGGGATGAAAAACTGTTTTTT.

This clone was counted only a few times. The chain employs TRBV6-2 or TRBV6-3 and TRBJ1-2; D is undetermined. Per germline, CDR1 MNHEY and CDR2 SVGEGT. V was clipped by 1 base and J by 0 bases, with 9 bases between them. The CDR3 has 15 residues. CDR3: CASSYLLDTNYGYTF. The CDR3 DNA follows: TGTGCCAGCAGTTACTTGCTCGACACTAACTATGGCTACACCTTC.

V usage is TRBV6-4 and J usage is TRBJ2-3; weak D call: TRBD2 (5 bases). CDR1 is MRHNA and CDR2 is SNTAGT in the germline V gene. This CDR3 comprises 15 residues. V was cut by 2 bases and J by 2 bases, with 11 bases left in between. This CDR3 reads CASSDDAGPTDTQYF. For the CDR3, the DNA is TGTGCCAGCAGTGACGATGCGGGTCCCACAGATACGCAGTATTTT.

The J gene is TRBJ1-1, the V gene TRBV12-3 or TRBV12-4; D remains unclear. V was clipped by 5 bases and J by 8 bases, with 12 bases between them. CDR3 length: 12 residues. The CDR3, as DNA: TGTGCCAGCAGTACCCGAACAGTGGAAGCTTTCTTT. Protein: CASSTRTVEAFF.

This chain links TRBV30 with TRBJ1-1; TRBD1 aligns across 8 bases. This CDR3 has 12 residues. Germline assignment: CDR1 GTSNPN and CDR2 SVGIG (reference sequence). The CDR3 nucleotides are TGTGCGGCCGGGACAGGGAACACTGAAGCTTTCTTT. This encodes CAAGTGNTEAFF. Full variable domain (outside the CDR3, taken from reference TRBV30 and TRBJ1-1): SQTIHQWPATLVQPVGSPLSLECTVEGTSNPNLYWYRQAAGRGLQLLFYSVGIGQISSEVPQNLSASRPQDRQFILSSKKLLLSDSGFYLCAAGTGNTEAFFGQGTRLTVV.

This clone was seen a few times. The chain is built from TRBV3-1 (or the pseudogene TRBV3-2) and TRBJ2-7; 7 nucleotides line up with TRBD1. CDR3 length equals 14 residues. Trimming removed 1 base from V and 7 bases from J; junction bases left unmatched: 7. CDR1 is LGHDT and CDR2 is YNNKEL in the germline V gene (reference sequence). This chain's CDR3 is CASSQGTGAGEQYV. The CDR3, as DNA: TGTGCCAGCAGCCAAGGTACAGGGGCTGGGGAGCAGTACGTC.

The rearrangement links TRBV30 to TRBJ2-5, with TRBD2 matching 10 bases. Germline-derived CDR1 and CDR2 are GTSNPN and SVGIG (reference sequence). The length of the CDR3 is 15 residues. The V and J ends lost 2 bases and 5 bases, in that order; junction bases with no gene match: 8. The CDR3 here is CAWSSLAGEGETQYF. CDR3 nucleotides: TGTGCCTGGAGTTCCCTAGCGGGAGAGGGTGAGACCCAGTACTTC.

This chain uses TRBV7-9 with TRBJ2-7; a possible D gene is TRBD2 (6 bases). CDR3 length: 16 residues. Germline CDR1 is SEHNR and CDR2 is FQNEAQ (reference sequence). With 0 bases removed from V and 2 bases from J, the gap between germline ends came to 14 bases. This CDR3 reads CASSLAPGGITYEQYV. In nucleotides, the CDR3 is TGTGCCAGCAGCTTAGCGCCAGGAGGGATAACCTACGAGCAGTACGTC.

The CDR3 spells CATSRDRPRSGNTIYF. In nucleotides, the CDR3 is TGTGCCACCAGCAGAGACAGGCCCCGCTCTGGAAACACCATATATTTT. This chain uses TRBV15 with TRBJ1-3; D is ambiguous. The CDR3 is 16 amino acids. The ends were cut back, 0 bases at V and 0 bases at J, with 9 bases in the middle. CDR1 and CDR2 (germline): LNHNV, YYDKDF (reference sequence). Full variable domain (missing parts from reference TRBV15 and TRBJ1-3): DAMVIQNPRYQVTQFGKPVTLSCSQTLNHNVMYWYQQKSSQAPKLLFHYYDKDFNNEADTPDNFQSRRPNTSFCFLDIRSPGLGDTAMYLCATSRDRPRSGNTIYFGEGSWLTVV.

V is TRBV27 and J is TRBJ2-2, with D possibly matching TRBD1 (6 bases). V lost 5 bases and J lost 1, with 17 bases in between. The CDR3 runs to 17 residues. The germline V gene has CDR1 MNHEY and CDR2 SMNVEV (reference sequence). CDR3 amino acids: CASSPRRTARNTGELFF. CDR3 in DNA: TGTGCCAGCAGTCCGCGTCGGACAGCCAGGAACACCGGGGAGCTGTTTTTT.

CDR3 protein: CASSLAGTGGNEQFF. CDR3 DNA sequence: TGCGCCAGCAGCCTCGCCGGGACAGGGGGAAATGAGCAGTTCTTC. The rearrangement links TRBV5-1 to TRBJ2-1, with 11 bases lining up with TRBD1. This CDR3 is 15 amino acids long. Trimming removed 4 bases from V and 7 bases from J; junction bases left unmatched: 7. Germline V gene lookup returns CDR1 SGHRS and CDR2 YFSETQ.

CDR3 DNA sequence: TGTGCCACCAGGATCGGAGACACCGGGGAGCTGTTTTTT. Its translation is CATRIGDTGELFF. The chain recombines TRBV24-1 with TRBJ2-2; D uncertain. CDR1 and CDR2 (germline): KGHDR, SFDVKD. CDR3 length: 13 amino acids. Trimming took 7 bases from V and 3 from J, leaving 8 bases between them.

CDR3 nucleotide sequence: TGTGCCAGCAGCCGACAGGGGGTTTATAATTCACCCCTCCACTTT. Its translation: CASSRQGVYNSPLHF. The chain combines TRBV28 with TRBJ1-6; TRBD1 matches 9 bases. The germline V gene has CDR1 MDHEN and CDR2 SYDVKM. This CDR3 contains 15 residues. The V and J ends lost 6 bases and 4 bases, in that order; junction bases with no gene match: 4.

Concerning this clone itself: The junction and the germline gene differ at one end; a read error may be behind it. This chain uses TRBV29-1 with TRBJ2-1, with 9 bases lining up with TRBD2. This CDR3 is built from 14 residues. Germline CDR1 is SQVTM and CDR2 is ANQGSEA. For the CDR3, the DNA is TGCAGCGCAAATGAGGCTAGCGGGACCCTGGAGCAATTCTTC. Translation: CSANEASGTLEQFF.

The chain employs TRBV7-9 and TRBJ2-3; a weak D match, TRBD1 (5 bases). CDR3 length: 14 residues. V gave up 5 bases and J gave up 0 bases, with 9 bases separating them. CDR1 is SEHNR, CDR2 FQNEAQ, per germline (reference sequence). This CDR3 is CASSPGASTDTQYF. CDR3 in DNA: TGTGCCAGCAGCCCTGGGGCAAGCACAGATACGCAGTATTTT.

The V gene is TRBV9, the J gene TRBJ2-1, with no clear D. Germline V CDR1 and CDR2: SGDLS, YYNGEE. The CDR3 length is 16 residues. V was cut by 0 bases and J by 0 bases, with 10 bases left in between. CDR3 DNA sequence: TGTGCCAGCAGCGTAGCGATGGAGAGCTCCTACAATGAGCAGTTCTTC. Translated, it gives CASSVAMESSYNEQFF.

V and J are TRBV7-9 and TRBJ2-2, with 13 bases aligning to TRBD2. CDR3 length equals 19 residues. From germline, CDR1 is SEHNR and CDR2 FQNEAQ (reference sequence). Losses at the gene ends were 5 bases for V and 0 bases for J; bases not matched to a gene: 9. The CDR3, as DNA: TGTGCCAGCAGCCCAGAGGGGACTAGCGGGATAGCGAACACCGGGGAGCTGTTTTTT. Amino acids: CASSPEGTSGIANTGELFF.

The J gene is TRBJ1-4, the V gene TRBV11-2; D ambiguous. CDR3 size: 14 residues. CDR1 and CDR2 from the germline V gene are SGHAT and FQNNGV. The V and J ends lost 5 bases and 10 bases respectively, with 17 bases between them. This CDR3 reads CASSLRSVEGKLFF. CDR3 DNA sequence: TGTGCCAGCAGCCTTAGGAGCGTGGAGGGAAAACTGTTTTTT.

The gene calls are TRBV6-2 or TRBV6-3 and TRBJ2-7; 8 bases agree with TRBD2. CDR3 length: 14 amino acids. Germline-derived CDR1 and CDR2 are MNHEY and SVGEGT. The junction had 4 bases not matched to a gene; V was cut back by 2 bases and J by 4 bases. Here the CDR3 reads CASSYETGGYEQYV. CDR3 nucleotide sequence: TGTGCCAGCAGTTACGAAACGGGAGGGTACGAGCAGTACGTC.

The DNA for the CDR3 is TGCGCCAGCGGATCCGGGACTAGTAGATTTAATGAGCAGTTCTTC. Protein sequence: CASGSGTSRFNEQFF. This chain links TRBV5-1 with TRBJ2-1, with TRBD2 matching 8 bases. The V segment lost 7 bases and the J segment 7 bases; nucleotides outside the gene matches: 13. The V gene's germline CDR1 is SGHRS and CDR2 YFSETQ. The CDR3 is 15 amino acids.

V gene TRBV3-1 (or the pseudogene TRBV3-2) combines with J gene TRBJ2-5; TRBD2 might be the D (7 bases). Germline V gene lookup returns CDR1 LGHDT and CDR2 YNNKEL (reference sequence). Trimming removed 4 bases from V and 4 bases from J, with 16 bases in between. The CDR3 runs to 15 residues. The CDR3, as DNA: TGTGCCAGCAGCCGTCCTGGGGGCGGGAGAGAGACCCAGTACTTC. This gives the protein CASSRPGGGRETQYF.

The chain is built from TRBV6-1 and TRBJ1-2; tentatively, D is TRBD1 (5 bases). In germline, CDR1 is MNHNS, CDR2 SASEGT. The CDR3 runs to 14 residues. The germline V and J ends were trimmed by 3 bases and 3 bases, with 11 bases remaining between them. The CDR3 protein is CASSEGLADYGYTF. The CDR3 DNA reads TGTGCCAGCAGTGAGGGACTTGCCGACTATGGCTACACCTTC.

This clone has a handful of counts. This CDR3 is also generated by other DNA sequences in the sample. The V gene is TRBV7-9, the J gene TRBJ2-2; 11 bases agree with TRBD2. The J segment lost 0 bases and the V segment lost 4 bases, leaving 1 base of the junction unmatched. The germline V gene encodes CDR1 SEHNR and CDR2 FQNEAQ (reference sequence). The CDR3 contains 16 residues. CDR3: CASSSTSGTNTGELFF. The CDR3, as DNA: TGTGCCAGCAGCTCGACTAGCGGGACGAACACCGGGGAGCTGTTTTTT. Full variable domain (remainder filled in from reference TRBV7-9 and TRBJ2-2): DTGVSQNPRHKITKRGQNVTFRCDPISEHNRLYWYRQTLGQGPEFLTYFQNEAQLEKSRLLSDRFSAERPKGSFSTLEIQRTEQGDSAMYLCASSSTSGTNTGELFFGEGSRLTVL.

The chain couples TRBV11-2 to TRBJ1-4, with TRBD1 as a possible D gene (5 bases). CDR3 length: 13 residues. Germline assignment: CDR1 SGHAT and CDR2 FQNNGV. V gave up 1 base and J gave up 7 bases, with 7 bases separating them. Written as DNA, the CDR3 is TGTGCCAGCAGCTTAGGGGGCCGTGAAAAACTGTTTTTT. It yields the protein CASSLGGREKLFF.

The genes are TRBV18 and TRBJ2-1; 8 positions agree with TRBD2. Germline CDR1 reads KGHSH; CDR2 reads LQKENI. Germline trimming cut 4 bases from V and 9 bases from J; bases unmatched to any gene: 8. The CDR3 spans 14 residues. DNA of the CDR3: TGTGCCAGCTCACTCCAGCGGGAGTTCGTTGAGCAGTTCTTC. Translated, it gives CASSLQREFVEQFF.

V is TRBV3-1 (or the pseudogene TRBV3-2) and J is TRBJ1-4; 7 nucleotides agree with TRBD1. Trimming took 4 bases from V and 5 from J; bases not matched to a gene: 13. There are 17 residues in the CDR3. CDR1 and CDR2 (germline): LGHDT, YNNKEL (reference sequence). The DNA for the CDR3 is TGTGCCAGCAGCCCCTTCGCTGGGGCCAGGGGGAATGAAAAACTGTTTTTT. This sequence encodes CASSPFAGARGNEKLFF.